Listed below are T cell receptor beta chains from one sample, sequenced in a study of CD8+CD57+ T cells in acquired aplastic anemia. TCRdb re-called the reads with MiXCR, one entry per CDR3 protein. Here the sample spans around 200,000 distinct CDR3 sequences, about three fifths being singletons. The specimen sequenced was sorted CD4+, CD8+, or CD8+CD57+ T cells (not recorded which) from PBMCs. Source of these receptors: a human donor with aplastic anemia. The CDR3 runs from the conserved cysteine through the conserved F or W. Fields, in order: CDR3 DNA, CDR3 protein, clone size, D gene, V gene, J gene, CDR3 length. A D gene is named only where the DNA matches it firmly. Size tells how often a clone was seen (once, few, many) or the class of an expanded clone, and some rows leave it out.

DNA: TGTGCCAGTGCTTTTTTGGGCAATCAGCCCCAGCATTTT
CDR3: CASAFLGNQPQHF
size: many
D: -
V: TRBV19
J: TRBJ1-5
length: 13

DNA: TGTGCCACCAGTGCCGGGCAAGACAGGGACCTACAAGAGACCCAGTACTTC
CDR3: CATSAGQDRDLQETQYF
size: -
D: TRBD1
V: TRBV24-1
J: TRBJ2-5
length: 17

DNA: TGCAGCACCCTGACAGCCAAGAACACTGAAGCTTTCTTT
CDR3: CSTLTAKNTEAFF
size: -
D: -
V: TRBV29-1
J: TRBJ1-1
length: 13

DNA: TGTGCCAGCACCAATACCGACAGGTTCGAATATGGCTACACCTTC
CDR3: CASTNTDRFEYGYTF
size: -
D: -
V: TRBV6-6
J: TRBJ1-2
length: 15

DNA: TGTGCCAGCAGCTTTGGGACAACCTCCTACGAGCAGTACTTC
CDR3: CASSFGTTSYEQYF
size: -
D: -
V: TRBV7-9
J: TRBJ2-7
length: 14

DNA: TGTGCAAGCAGCTTAAGCAGTGCGTACGAGCAGTACTTC
CDR3: CASSLSSAYEQYF
size: -
D: -
V: TRBV7-8
J: TRBJ2-7
length: 13

DNA: TGTGCCAGCAGCACAGGGGACGAGCAGTACTTC
CDR3: CASSTGDEQYF
size: many
D: TRBD1
V: TRBV5-6
J: TRBJ2-7
length: 11

DNA: TGTGCCAGCAGTGCCCCCACGCTACGGGGAAGGGGCACTGAAGCTTTCTTT
CDR3: CASSAPTLRGRGTEAFF
size: -
D: -
V: TRBV25-1
J: TRBJ1-1
length: 17

DNA: TGCAGTGCTAGGTTGGCCGGAGGGAATGAAAAACTGTTTTTT
CDR3: CSARLAGGNEKLFF
size: few
D: -
V: TRBV20-1
J: TRBJ1-4
length: 14

DNA: TGTGCCAGCAGTTACTCACCCGAGCAAGAGACCCAGTACTTC
CDR3: CASSYSPEQETQYF
size: many
D: -
V: TRBV6-2/TRBV6-3
J: TRBJ2-5
length: 14

DNA: TGTGCCAGCAGCTTAGCCCTTGGGACAGGGAGCCGGGAGCTGTTTTTT
CDR3: CASSLALGTGSRELFF
size: -
D: TRBD1
V: TRBV7-9
J: TRBJ2-2
length: 16

DNA: TGCGCCAGCAGTGACGACAGGGAAGTTCAAAAACTGTTTTTT
CDR3: CASSDDREVQKLFF
size: -
D: TRBD1
V: TRBV10-2
J: TRBJ1-4
length: 14

DNA: TGCAGTGCCGGGGCAGGGCCCTACGAGCAGTACTTC
CDR3: CSAGAGPYEQYF
size: -
D: -
V: TRBV20-1
J: TRBJ2-7
length: 12

DNA: TGCAGTGCTAGACTCGGGCAGAATAATTCACCCCTCCACTTT
CDR3: CSARLGQNNSPLHF
size: -
D: -
V: TRBV20-1
J: TRBJ1-6
length: 14

DNA: TGTGCCAGCAGCTCCGGACAGGGCGGTAGGTGGCAGTACTTC
CDR3: CASSSGQGGRWQYF
size: -
D: TRBD1
V: TRBV7-2
J: TRBJ2-7
length: 14

DNA: TGTGCCAGTCGGTTACAGGGGGTTTCACCCCTCCACTTT
CDR3: CASRLQGVSPLHF
size: -
D: TRBD1
V: TRBV6-1
J: TRBJ1-6
length: 13

DNA: TGCGCCAGCAGGGGACTAGCGGGGGAAGAGACCCAGTACTTC
CDR3: CASRGLAGEETQYF
size: -
D: TRBD2
V: TRBV10-2
J: TRBJ2-5
length: 14

DNA: TGTGCCATCAGGATGGGTCTAGCGGGTGGCTACAATGAGCAGTTCTTC
CDR3: CAIRMGLAGGYNEQFF
size: few
D: TRBD2
V: TRBV10-3
J: TRBJ2-1
length: 16

DNA: TGTGCCAGCAGCTTCGATCCCACTGAAGCTTTCTTT
CDR3: CASSFDPTEAFF
size: -
D: -
V: TRBV7-8
J: TRBJ1-1
length: 12

DNA: TGCAGCGTTCTCGGGCCTGAGGAGGGAAACACCATATATTTT
CDR3: CSVLGPEEGNTIYF
size: many
D: -
V: TRBV29-1
J: TRBJ1-3
length: 14

DNA: TGTGCCAGCAGCCCGGGGATGTTAGGGGGCTACACCTTC
CDR3: CASSPGMLGGYTF
size: -
D: -
V: TRBV7-3
J: TRBJ1-2
length: 13

DNA: TGTGCCACCAGGGGGGCGGGCGCTGGAAACACCATATATTTT
CDR3: CATRGAGAGNTIYF
size: -
D: -
V: TRBV15
J: TRBJ1-3
length: 14

DNA: TGTGCCACCAGCAGAGACCAAAACACCATATATTTT
CDR3: CATSRDQNTIYF
size: -
D: -
V: TRBV15
J: TRBJ1-3
length: 12

DNA: TGTGCCAGCAGCCAAGAGGGACCAGCAGATACGCAGTATTTT
CDR3: CASSQEGPADTQYF
size: once
D: -
V: TRBV4-2
J: TRBJ2-3
length: 14

DNA: TGCGCCAGCAGCTTGGAAGGGGCCCACTCCTACGAGCAGTACTTC
CDR3: CASSLEGAHSYEQYF
size: -
D: -
V: TRBV5-1
J: TRBJ2-7
length: 15

DNA: TGTGCCAGCAGCTTAGACCTTGGCGAAAAACTGTTTTTT
CDR3: CASSLDLGEKLFF
size: few
D: -
V: TRBV7-2
J: TRBJ1-4
length: 13

DNA: TGTGCCAGTAGTATTTTAGCGTCGGGCACCGGGGAGCTGTTTTTT
CDR3: CASSILASGTGELFF
size: many
D: -
V: TRBV19
J: TRBJ2-2
length: 15

DNA: TGTGCCAGCAGCCCATCGGGACAGGGGAACACTGAAGCTTTCTTT
CDR3: CASSPSGQGNTEAFF
size: once
D: TRBD1
V: TRBV7-9
J: TRBJ1-1
length: 15

DNA: TGTGCCACCAGTGACTTGGACTTGACAGGAAACACCATATATTTT
CDR3: CATSDLDLTGNTIYF
size: -
D: -
V: TRBV24-1
J: TRBJ1-3
length: 15

DNA: TGTGCTAGCAGCTTGTTTGGAGGGGCCCAGTACTTC
CDR3: CASSLFGGAQYF
size: -
D: -
V: TRBV7-7
J: TRBJ2-5
length: 12

DNA: TGTGCCAGCAGGAGTGACAGGGGGCAGGGCGGAGAGACCCAGTACTTC
CDR3: CASRSDRGQGGETQYF
size: -
D: TRBD1
V: TRBV7-9
J: TRBJ2-5
length: 16

DNA: TGTGCCAGCAGCCCCGAGGGACAGTCCTACGAGCAGTACTTC
CDR3: CASSPEGQSYEQYF
size: -
D: TRBD1
V: TRBV7-9
J: TRBJ2-7
length: 14

DNA: TGTGCCAGCAGCCAGGACAGGGGGGAAAAAAACGAGCAGTACTTC
CDR3: CASSQDRGEKNEQYF
size: -
D: TRBD1
V: TRBV7-9
J: TRBJ2-7
length: 15

DNA: TGTGCCAGCAGCCACGGACGGATCTACGAGCAGTACTTC
CDR3: CASSHGRIYEQYF
size: once
D: -
V: TRBV6-6
J: TRBJ2-7
length: 13

DNA: TGTGCCAGCAACATGGGAACTGAAGCTTTCTTT
CDR3: CASNMGTEAFF
size: -
D: -
V: TRBV7-9
J: TRBJ1-1
length: 11

DNA: TGCAGCGTTGAAGGGGAGGGGGGACCTGCTGGTGGCTACACCTTC
CDR3: CSVEGEGGPAGGYTF
size: once
D: -
V: TRBV29-1
J: TRBJ1-2
length: 15

DNA: TGCGCCAGCAGCTTCGACAGGGGACGATACTATGGCTACACCTTC
CDR3: CASSFDRGRYYGYTF
size: -
D: TRBD1
V: TRBV5-1
J: TRBJ1-2
length: 15

DNA: -
CDR3: CASSEFPYEQYFGPNTGELFF
size: -
D: -
V: TRBV10-2
J: TRBJ2-2
length: 21

DNA: TGTGCCAGCAGCCTAAGCGGACGTCCGGAGACCCAGTACTTC
CDR3: CASSLSGRPETQYF
size: -
D: -
V: TRBV7-8
J: TRBJ2-5
length: 14

DNA: TGTGCCAGCAGTCTATGGACGGGGACACCCCTCCACTTT
CDR3: CASSLWTGTPLHF
size: many
D: -
V: TRBV27
J: TRBJ1-6
length: 13

DNA: TGCGCCAGCAGCCAAGATGCAGCAGGCGTGGAGTACGAGCAGTACTTC
CDR3: CASSQDAAGVEYEQYF
size: -
D: -
V: TRBV2
J: TRBJ2-7
length: 16

DNA: TGCGCCAGCAGCTTGAAGCCGGGACTTGATACGCAGTATTTT
CDR3: CASSLKPGLDTQYF
size: -
D: -
V: TRBV5-1
J: TRBJ2-3
length: 14

DNA: TGTGCCAGTAGTATTGGAAGTGGTTACGAGCAGTACTTC
CDR3: CASSIGSGYEQYF
size: many
D: -
V: TRBV19
J: TRBJ2-7
length: 13

DNA: TGTGCCAGCAGGGCGTACAGGGACACCGGGGAGCTGTTTTTT
CDR3: CASRAYRDTGELFF
size: -
D: -
V: TRBV7-3
J: TRBJ2-2
length: 14

DNA: TGTGCCAGCAGCTTAGTGGCTAGCGGGGGAGATACGCAGTATTTT
CDR3: CASSLVASGGDTQYF
size: once
D: TRBD2
V: TRBV7-9
J: TRBJ2-3
length: 15

DNA: TGTGCCAGCAGGGTAGGGACTAGCGGACAAGAGACCCAGTACTTC
CDR3: CASRVGTSGQETQYF
size: -
D: TRBD2
V: TRBV7-7
J: TRBJ2-5
length: 15

DNA: TGCAGTGCTAGAGGGCTAGCGGAGACCCAGTACTTC
CDR3: CSARGLAETQYF
size: -
D: -
V: TRBV20-1
J: TRBJ2-5
length: 12

DNA: TGTGCCACCAGCAGCATTAGCGGGAGACGTCATGAGCAGTTCTTC
CDR3: CATSSISGRRHEQFF
size: -
D: TRBD2
V: TRBV15
J: TRBJ2-1
length: 15

DNA: TGTGCCAGCTCCCCGGGGGGGAGGGCAGGAACAGATACGCAGTATTTT
CDR3: CASSPGGRAGTDTQYF
size: -
D: TRBD2
V: TRBV9
J: TRBJ2-3
length: 16

DNA: TGTGCCAGCAGTTACTCAGACGGATCCTACAATGAGCAGTTCTTC
CDR3: CASSYSDGSYNEQFF
size: many
D: -
V: TRBV6-5
J: TRBJ2-1
length: 15

DNA: TGTGCCAGTAGGCCAGGACAGCTTTCCTACGAGCAGTACTTC
CDR3: CASRPGQLSYEQYF
size: -
D: -
V: TRBV19
J: TRBJ2-7
length: 14

DNA: TGCAGTGCTAGAGATGTAGGGGTCGGATCATCACCCCTCCACTTT
CDR3: CSARDVGVGSSPLHF
size: -
D: -
V: TRBV20-1
J: TRBJ1-6
length: 15

DNA: TGCAGCGTTGAAGAAGGGGGGGATACGCAGTATTTT
CDR3: CSVEEGGDTQYF
size: -
D: -
V: TRBV29-1
J: TRBJ2-3
length: 12

DNA: TGCGCCAGCAGTGGGTCTGGGTCCTACGGGCAGTACTTC
CDR3: CASSGSGSYGQYF
size: -
D: -
V: TRBV10-1
J: TRBJ2-7
length: 13